The 2 T cell receptor beta chains below come from one sample, sequenced in a study of human versus mouse CDR3 diversity and MHC coevolution (dated by TCRdb to 2017 to 2019). The library was obtained by the immunoSEQ multiplex PCR assay. The source is immuneACCESS, and TCRdb retained only in-frame sequences with V and J called. Part of the clones is not carried over; for the studies checked, unresolved V genes explain less than half of this, and the remainder is unexplained. This sample holds about 77,000 clones; approximately 90% were observed only once. Less than 0.16% of the sample goes to the ten largest clones. Sequenced material: naive CD4+ T cells from blood. What this sample's cell subset or site label stands for: CD45RO-negative CD62L-positive naive CD4 T cells. The receptors derive from a person aged 30-70 years in good health.

V and J are TRBV2 and TRBJ2-7; D is perhaps TRBD1 (6 bases). Germline assignment: CDR1 SNHLY and CDR2 FYNNEI. The CDR3 spans 14 residues. The V end lost 7 bases, the J end lost 0 bases, and 13 bases lay between the germline ends. The CDR3 region is CASTPDRRSYEQYF. The DNA of the CDR3 is TGTGCCAGCACCCCAGACAGGCGCTCCTACGAGCAGTACTTC.

V and J are TRBV28 and TRBJ2-3, with D tentatively TRBD2 (6 bases). With 4 bases removed from V and 6 bases from J, the gap between germline ends came to 17 bases. Per the germline V gene, CDR1 is MDHEN and CDR2 is SYDVKM. CDR3 length: 15 residues. The CDR3 loop is CASSSTGVPLDTQYF. For the CDR3, the DNA is TGTGCCAGCAGTTCCACGGGGGTCCCCCTTGATACGCAGTATTTT.